This T cell receptor beta chain originates from a study listed by TCRdb under 2016. Reading from cysteine to phenylalanine, the CDR3 counts 15 amino acids. CDR3 DNA only is kept here, 45 bases in frame from base 1. CDR1 and CDR2, looked up from the germline V gene (reference sequence), are DFQATT and SNEGSKA. V trim: 0 bases; J trim: 8 bases; unmatched bases: 7. The sample holds a few counts of this clonotype. Its antigen remains unidentified. Base quality data are lacking; no much larger clone is found one base away. The method was RT-PCR. TCRdb shows the sequencer as Illumina MiSeq. TCRdb passed the public sequencing reads through fastp at Q25 and MiXCR, retaining productive beta sequences. One record per CDR3 amino acid sequence lists the most common genes and DNA. In all, the sample holds approximately 720,000 distinct CDR3 sequences, and 14% of those were seen once. Of the sample, roughly 3.9% falls within the top ten clones.

This TCR came from a female donor in good health, serving as a healthy control. The rearrangement combines TRBV20-1 with TRBJ2-1, with TRBD2 matching 10 junction bases. Sequenced: memory CD4+ T cells from blood. The CDR3 has the sequence CSARDVASGSYEQFF. In nucleotide form, the sequence is TGCAGTGCTAGAGACGTGGCTAGCGGGAGTTATGAGCAGTTCTTC.